The source of this T cell receptor (beta chain) is a study of CD8 T cells in ankylosing spondylitis. General study results and limits: Before this, some motif variants had been reported in reactive arthritis synovial fluid and blood. It was reported that disease-linked clones were significantly enriched in matched ankylosing spondylitis synovial fluid. CD8+ cells made up the disease-linked clones, which were relatively rare in peripheral blood. Eight or nine highly homologous variants made up a TCR beta motif that seemed to typify ankylosing spondylitis blood.

The germline V gene has CDR1 SGHNT and CDR2 YYREEE (reference sequence). This CDR3 is built from 13 residues. Trimming pared 4 bases from V and 0 bases from J, leaving 6 bases between. This clonotype occurred many times. Its target is unknown. Molecular-barcoded quantitative 5'-RACE produced these TCR beta libraries. In TCRdb, the 5' RACE reads were re-called with MiXCR into one record per CDR3 protein. The table shows over 450,000 distinct CDR3 sequences, with 10% to 15% occurring only once. The TCR comes from a male donor with ankylosing spondylitis. The V and J genes are TRBV5-4 and TRBJ2-3; no reliable D call. What was sequenced was blood, either unsorted or a sorted T cell fraction (not recorded which). This CDR3 is CASSPTSTDTQYF. CDR3 bases: TGTGCCAGCAGCCCTACTAGCACAGATACGCAGTATTTT.